The present T cell receptor beta chain was sequenced within a study of T cells in localized non-small cell lung cancer. Study observations and caveats: For the top 100 tumor clones, a median about 62 also appeared in adjacent lung. Clonality peaked in uninvolved adjacent lung rather than tumor.

Profiling relied on immunoSEQ multiplex PCR, and the TCRdb table lists in-frame clones only, not all of them. The profile shows under 2,000 clones, around 25% of them singletons. Regarding this clone: Its cognate antigen is unknown.

Germline V lookup: CDR1 KGHSH, CDR2 LQKENI. V lost 4 bases, J lost 2 bases, and 8 bases lay in between. This CDR3 comprises 14 residues. The adjacent lung that was sampled lay at least 2 cm from the tumor margin and showed no atypia. This sample comprised normal lung tissue next to the tumor, obtained before any cancer treatment. This receptor was identified in a man aged 40 to 70 with stage II squamous cell lung carcinoma. This chain joins TRBV18 and TRBJ2-2; D is undetermined. The CDR3 nucleotides are TGTGCCAGCTCACTAACACCTAACACCGGGGAGCTGTTTTTT. It translates to CASSLTPNTGELFF.